This TCR beta chain was profiled in a study of post-analysis software for immune sequencing data. At the level of the study: Relapsing-remitting, secondary progressive and progressive-relapsing forms made up the multiple sclerosis disease courses. Study outcomes and limitations: Elevated frequency relative to controls characterized several TRBV segments in patients, TRBV5-6, TRBV5-1 and TRBV20-1 among them. Samples from a shared batch, those prepared together, strongly co-clustered by F measure. Significantly lower normalized Chao1 diversity was seen in multiple sclerosis patients than in controls.

Researchers reported that TCR beta cDNA libraries carried unique molecular identifiers. TCRdb re-called the PCR reads through MiXCR, storing one row per CDR3 protein. The sample shows about 760,000 distinct CDR3 sequences, 25% to 30% of them seen only once. Note on this clonotype: Its antigen is unknown.

The CDR3 loop spans 13 amino acids. The J segment lost 5 bases and the V segment lost 8 bases, leaving 7 bases of the junction unmatched. Germline lookup yields CDR1 MNHEY and CDR2 SMNVEV (reference sequence). The V call is TRBV27, the J call TRBJ2-5; 8 bases are a match to TRBD1. This sequence originates from a girl under 18 with multiple sclerosis. Material: blood. The CDR3 loop is CASSQQGVETQYF. The CDR3 DNA sequence: TGTGCCAGCTCTCAACAGGGGGTCGAGACCCAGTACTTC.